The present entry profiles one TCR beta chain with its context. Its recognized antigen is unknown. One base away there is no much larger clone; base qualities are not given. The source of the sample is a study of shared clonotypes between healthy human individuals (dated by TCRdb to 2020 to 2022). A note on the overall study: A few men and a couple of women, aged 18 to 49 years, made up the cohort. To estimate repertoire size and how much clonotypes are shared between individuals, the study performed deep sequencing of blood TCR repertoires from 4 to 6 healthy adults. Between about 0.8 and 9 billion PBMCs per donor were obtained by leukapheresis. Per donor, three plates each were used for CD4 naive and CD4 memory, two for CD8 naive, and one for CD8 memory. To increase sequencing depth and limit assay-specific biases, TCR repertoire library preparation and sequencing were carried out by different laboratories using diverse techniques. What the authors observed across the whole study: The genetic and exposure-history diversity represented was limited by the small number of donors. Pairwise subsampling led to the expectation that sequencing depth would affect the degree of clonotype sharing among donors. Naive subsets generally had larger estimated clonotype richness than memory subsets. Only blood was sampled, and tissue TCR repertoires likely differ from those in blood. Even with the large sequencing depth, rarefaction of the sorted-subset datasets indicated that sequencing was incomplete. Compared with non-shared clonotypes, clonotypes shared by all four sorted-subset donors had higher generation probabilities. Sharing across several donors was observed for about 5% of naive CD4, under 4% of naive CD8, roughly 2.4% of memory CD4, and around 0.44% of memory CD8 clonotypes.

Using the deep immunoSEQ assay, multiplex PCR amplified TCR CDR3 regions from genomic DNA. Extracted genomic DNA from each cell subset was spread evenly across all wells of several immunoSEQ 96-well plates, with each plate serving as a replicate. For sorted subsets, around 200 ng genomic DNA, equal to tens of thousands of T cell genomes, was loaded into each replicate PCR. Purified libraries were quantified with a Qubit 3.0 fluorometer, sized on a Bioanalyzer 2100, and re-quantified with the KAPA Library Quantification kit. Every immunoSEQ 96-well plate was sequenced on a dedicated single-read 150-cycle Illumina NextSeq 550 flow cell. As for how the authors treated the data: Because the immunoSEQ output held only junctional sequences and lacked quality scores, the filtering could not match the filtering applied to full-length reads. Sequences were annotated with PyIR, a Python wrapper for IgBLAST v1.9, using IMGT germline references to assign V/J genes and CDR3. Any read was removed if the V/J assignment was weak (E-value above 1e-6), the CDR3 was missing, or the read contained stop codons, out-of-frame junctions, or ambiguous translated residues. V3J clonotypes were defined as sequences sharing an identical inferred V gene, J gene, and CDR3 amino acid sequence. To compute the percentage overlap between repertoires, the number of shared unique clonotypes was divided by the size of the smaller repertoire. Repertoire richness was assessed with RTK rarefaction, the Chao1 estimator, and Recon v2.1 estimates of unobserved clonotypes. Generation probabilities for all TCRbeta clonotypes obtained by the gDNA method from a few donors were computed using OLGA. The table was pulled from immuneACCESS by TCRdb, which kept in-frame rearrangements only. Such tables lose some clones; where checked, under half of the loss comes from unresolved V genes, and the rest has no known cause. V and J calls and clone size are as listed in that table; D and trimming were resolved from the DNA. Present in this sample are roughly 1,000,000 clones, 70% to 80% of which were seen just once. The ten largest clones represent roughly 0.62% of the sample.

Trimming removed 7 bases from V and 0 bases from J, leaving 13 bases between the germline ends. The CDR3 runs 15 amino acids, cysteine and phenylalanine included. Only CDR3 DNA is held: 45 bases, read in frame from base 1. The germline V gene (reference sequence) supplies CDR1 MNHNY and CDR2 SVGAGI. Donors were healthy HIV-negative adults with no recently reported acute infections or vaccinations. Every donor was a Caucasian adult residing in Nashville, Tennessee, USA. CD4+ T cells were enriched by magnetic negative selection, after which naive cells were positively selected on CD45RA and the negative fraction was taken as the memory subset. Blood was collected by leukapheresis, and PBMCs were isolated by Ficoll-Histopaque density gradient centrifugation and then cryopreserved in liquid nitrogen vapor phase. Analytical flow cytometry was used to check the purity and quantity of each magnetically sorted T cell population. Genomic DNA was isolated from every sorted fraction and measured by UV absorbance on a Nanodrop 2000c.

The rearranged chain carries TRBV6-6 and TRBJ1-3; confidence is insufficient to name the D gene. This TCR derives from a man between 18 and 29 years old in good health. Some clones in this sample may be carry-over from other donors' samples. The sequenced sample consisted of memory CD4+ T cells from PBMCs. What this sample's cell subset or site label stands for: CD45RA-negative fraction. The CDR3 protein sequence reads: CASNRPINSGNTIYF. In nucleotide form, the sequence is TGTGCCAGCAATCGACCGATTAACTCTGGAAACACCATATATTTT.